One and the same sample provided the 5 T cell receptor beta chains below, sequenced in a study of sequential checkpoint blockade in melanoma. Noted treatment: randomized to nivolumab then ipilimumab (arm A) or the reverse (arm B). Sequencing was performed with immunoSEQ multiplex PCR; in TCRdb, only in-frame clones are kept and a portion is missing. The top ten hold 15% to 20% of the sample, which has roughly 530 clones, roughly 21% seen once. The sequenced sample was tumor tissue (inferred from file names), obtained from a patient given nivolumab and ipilimumab in sequence. The source is a human donor with melanoma.

Relative to its sample, this clone is large. The DNA of the CDR3 is TGTGCCAGCCAGGCGATAAACTCCTACGAGCAGTACTTC. This translates into CASQAINSYEQYF. The rearrangement uses TRBV28 and TRBJ2-7; D unresolved. Germline CDR1 MDHEN, CDR2 SYDVKM. CDR3 length: 13 amino acids. The V and J ends lost 8 bases and 0 bases respectively, with 11 bases between them.

The CDR3 protein is CASSYSADSVRGNTIYF. In DNA, the CDR3 is TGTGCCAGCAGTTACTCGGCGGATTCAGTCAGGGGAAACACCATATATTTT. V is TRBV6-8 and J is TRBJ1-3; D unresolved. The CDR3 spans 17 residues. Trimming took 0 bases from V and 4 from J, leaving 16 bases between them. CDR1 is MNHGY and CDR2 is SAAAGT in the germline V gene.

By sample fraction, this clone is large (0.1 to 1%). This sequence joins TRBV9 and TRBJ1-4; D remains unclear. Germline-derived CDR1 and CDR2 are SGDLS and YYNGEE. The V gene lost 0 bases and the J gene lost 10 bases, with 13 bases spanning the gap. The CDR3 consists of 14 residues. The CDR3 sequence is CASSVDWSLGKLFF. As DNA, the CDR3 is TGTGCCAGCAGCGTAGATTGGAGTCTGGGAAAACTGTTTTTT.

Relative to its sample, this clone is medium-sized. The CDR3 DNA follows: TGTGCCATCAGCCAAGACAGGGACCTCTATGGCTACACCTTC. Protein: CAISQDRDLYGYTF. V and J are TRBV6-8 and TRBJ1-2; 7 positions agree with TRBD1. The germline gives CDR1 MNHGY, CDR2 SAAAGT. The CDR3 consists of 14 residues. After removal of 10 bases from V and 4 bases from J, the junction contained 12 bases not matched to a gene.

The J gene is TRBJ1-5, the V gene TRBV12-5, with 7 bases lining up with TRBD1. CDR1 and CDR2 from the germline V gene are LGHNT and FRNRAP. Trimming took 1 base from V and 1 from J; bases not matched to a gene: 7. The CDR3 contains 17 residues. The CDR3 sequence: CASGLAWDSGSNQPQHF. In DNA form, the CDR3 reads TGTGCTAGTGGTTTGGCCTGGGACAGCGGGAGCAATCAGCCCCAGCATTTT.